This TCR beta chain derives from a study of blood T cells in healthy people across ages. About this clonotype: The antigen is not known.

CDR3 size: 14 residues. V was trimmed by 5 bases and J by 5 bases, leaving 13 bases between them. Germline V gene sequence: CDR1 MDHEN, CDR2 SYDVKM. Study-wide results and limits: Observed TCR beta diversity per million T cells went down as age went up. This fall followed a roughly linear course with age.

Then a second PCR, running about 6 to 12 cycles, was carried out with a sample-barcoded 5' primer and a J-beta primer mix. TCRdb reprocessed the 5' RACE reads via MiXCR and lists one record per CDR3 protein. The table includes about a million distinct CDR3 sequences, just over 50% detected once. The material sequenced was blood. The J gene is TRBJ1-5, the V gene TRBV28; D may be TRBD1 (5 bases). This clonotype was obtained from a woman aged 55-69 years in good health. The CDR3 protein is CASSLSAGHQPQHF. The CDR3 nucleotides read TGTGCCAGCAGTCTTAGCGCAGGGCATCAGCCCCAGCATTTT. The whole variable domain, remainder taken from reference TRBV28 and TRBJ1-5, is DVKVTQSSRYLVKRTGEKVFLECVQDMDHENMFWYRQDPGLGLRLIYFSYDVKMKEKGDIPEGYSVSREKKERFSLILESASTNQTSMYLCASSLSAGHQPQHFGDGTRLSIL.